This record concerns one TCR beta chain sequence. Its antigen is not identified. This record belongs to a study of cytomegalovirus exposure and HLA in healthy donors. Notes on the study in general: A link between a missense DCLRE1C variant and TCR beta V- and J-gene trimming emerged from a later analysis. About 87% or about 30% of the time was how often most TCR beta V segments were productive, according to an earlier analysis.

Germline CDR1 and CDR2: GTSNPN and SVGIG (reference sequence). This CDR3 has 14 residues. The ends were cut back, 2 bases at V and 3 bases at J, with 11 bases in the middle. The study ran its PCR with 60 Vbeta and 13 Jbeta primers. TCRdb's copy holds only in-frame clones and misses some; the assay was immunoSEQ multiplex PCR. The data show roughly 200,000 clones, with roughly four fifths seen just once and around 3.7% held by the top ten. The chain employs TRBV30 and TRBJ2-1, with D possibly being TRBD1 (7 bases). The sequenced material came from PBMCs. The TCR sequence derives from a man between 40 and 49 years old in good health and CMV-seropositive. The DNA for the CDR3 is TGTGCCTGGAGTAGGGGGGACAGCTACAATGAGCAGTTCTTC. It codes for CAWSRGDSYNEQFF.